These 17 T cell receptor beta chains originate from one sample sequenced in a study of blood T cells in healthy people across ages. A J-beta primer mix and a sample-barcoded 5' primer were used in a second PCR of about 7 to 12 cycles. TCRdb reanalysed the 5' RACE reads using MiXCR and keeps one entry per CDR3 protein. Among some 290,000 distinct CDR3 sequences listed, roughly 27% were seen once. Sequencing was performed on blood. All receptors come from a woman between 65 and 79 years old in good health.

This chain uses TRBV11-1 with TRBJ1-5, with 7 nucleotides matching TRBD1. Germline V gene sequence: CDR1 SGHAT, CDR2 FQDESV (reference sequence). The CDR3 loop spans 15 amino acids. V was clipped by 1 base and J by 4 bases; unmatched bases: 4. The CDR3 loop is CASSLDGTENQPQHF. In nucleotides, the CDR3 is TGTGCCAGCAGCTTAGACGGGACAGAGAATCAGCCCCAGCATTTT.

The CDR3 loop reads CASSGMGTRANEQFF. CDR3 bases: TGTGCCAGCAGTGGGATGGGGACTAGGGCCAATGAGCAGTTCTTC. The chain couples TRBV28 to TRBJ2-1; TRBD2 aligns across 8 bases. The V gene end was trimmed by 5 bases and the J gene end by 6 bases; junction bases not matched to a gene: 9. The CDR3 has 15 residues. Germline V gives CDR1 MDHEN, CDR2 SYDVKM. The full variable domain, rest sourced from reference TRBV28 and TRBJ2-1, is DVKVTQSSRYLVKRTGEKVFLECVQDMDHENMFWYRQDPGLGLRLIYFSYDVKMKEKGDIPEGYSVSREKKERFSLILESASTNQTSMYLCASSGMGTRANEQFFGPGTRLTVL.

This clonotype was detected only a few times. V usage is TRBV12-3 or TRBV12-4 and J usage is TRBJ2-1; possibly TRBD2 for D (6 bases). Trimming removed 3 bases at V and 5 bases at J, with 20 bases between. The CDR3 loop spans 17 amino acids. The CDR3 DNA is TGTGCCAGCAGTTTGTTTTATACGGGACTTTCGGACAATGAGCAGTTCTTC. This encodes CASSLFYTGLSDNEQFF.

This clonotype was seen more than once but under ten times. A much larger clone lies one base from this, so it may be a read error. The chain joins TRBV5-1 to TRBJ1-1; maybe TRBD1 (6 bases). In germline, CDR1 is SGHRS, CDR2 YFSETQ. There are 13 residues in the CDR3. Trimming removed 4 bases from V and 11 bases from J, with 18 bases in between. The CDR3 coding sequence is TGCGCCAGCAGCCCCGGCAGGGGAGGATTGGCTTTCTTT. It is translated as CASSPGRGGLAFF.

In DNA, the CDR3 is TGCGCCAGCAGCTCAACCGGGAAGAACACTGAAGCTTTCTTT. Protein sequence: CASSSTGKNTEAFF. The chain employs TRBV5-1 and TRBJ1-1; D gene uncertain. Germline V gene data show CDR1 as SGHRS and CDR2 as YFSETQ. The CDR3 loop spans 14 amino acids. The V and J ends lost 3 bases and 1 base respectively, with 10 bases between them.

The V gene is TRBV27, the J gene TRBJ2-2; D not resolved. The CDR3 consists of 13 residues. Germline CDR1 MNHEY, CDR2 SMNVEV (reference sequence). Trimming took off 5 bases at V and 1 base at J, with 5 bases between the two ends. The DNA for the CDR3 is TGTGCCAGCAGTCCCCAGAACACCGGGGAGCTGTTTTTT. Its translation: CASSPQNTGELFF.

This clonotype was seen a few times. The chain couples TRBV27 to TRBJ2-7; 8 positions match TRBD2. This CDR3 is built from 15 residues. V lost 0 bases and J lost 3; bases outside the gene matches: 4. The germline CDR1 and CDR2 sequences are MNHEY and SMNVEV (reference sequence). The CDR3 bases are TGTGCCAGCAGTTTATCGACTAGCGCGCACTACGAGCAGTACTTC. Protein sequence: CASSLSTSAHYEQYF.

The chain carries TRBV20-1 and TRBJ2-1; 10 nucleotides agree with TRBD1. V was clipped by 2 bases and J by 6 bases; unmatched bases: 4. Germline CDR1 DFQATT, CDR2 SNEGSKA (reference sequence). The CDR3 totals 14 residues. CDR3 sequence: CSARQGTGANEQFF. The CDR3 nucleotides are TGCAGTGCTAGACAGGGGACAGGGGCCAATGAGCAGTTCTTC.

The chain has TRBV12-3 or TRBV12-4 and TRBJ2-2; 8 nucleotides agree with TRBD1. The CDR3 contains 14 residues. With 6 bases clipped from V and 6 bases from J, the junction kept 6 bases outside the gene matches. The CDR3 is CASRGQGEAGELFF. CDR3 nucleotide sequence: TGTGCCAGCAGAGGACAGGGTGAGGCCGGGGAGCTGTTTTTT.

The V and J genes are TRBV12-3 or TRBV12-4 and TRBJ2-5; 9 bases align to TRBD1. Matching the DNA end better, TRBJ2-7 makes the J call doubtful. The length of the CDR3 is 15 residues. Here the CDR3 DNA reads TGTGCCAGCAGACCCACAGGGGGCCGAACCTACGAGCAGTACTTC. This encodes CASRPTGGRTYEQYF.

V and J are TRBV5-4 and TRBJ1-1; weak D call: TRBD1 (6 bases). The CDR3 loop spans 13 amino acids. Trimming cost V 5 bases and J 0 bases, with 8 bases left between them. The germline CDR1 and CDR2 sequences are SGHNT and YYREEE (reference sequence). CDR3 nucleotides: TGTGCCAGCAGAACAGGGTTGAACACTGAAGCTTTCTTT. It specifies CASRTGLNTEAFF.

J is TRBJ2-5 and V is TRBV14, with a tentative D call TRBD1 (5 bases). The DNA end lines up better with TRBJ2-7; the J call may be wrong. This CDR3 contains 14 residues. Germline CDR1 and CDR2: SGHDN and FVKESK. This CDR3 reads CASGIQATGHEQYF. Written as DNA, the CDR3 is TGTGCCAGCGGCATACAGGCGACGGGCCACGAGCAGTACTTC.

This clonotype was seen a handful of times. This rearrangement joins TRBV5-1 to TRBJ2-7; D gene unclear. Deletions cut 0 bases from V and 7 bases from J, with 11 bases between. This CDR3 region has 13 residues. Germline CDR1 and CDR2: SGHRS and YFSETQ. CDR3 DNA: TGCGCCAGCAGCTTGGGGGCCACAGCGGAGCAGTACTTC. This sequence encodes CASSLGATAEQYF. The full variable domain, rest sourced from reference TRBV5-1 and TRBJ2-7, is KAGVTQTPRYLIKTRGQQVTLSCSPISGHRSVSWYQQTPGQGLQFLFEYFSETQRNKGNFPGRFSGRQFSNSRSEMNVSTLELGDSALYLCASSLGATAEQYFGPGTRLTVT.

J is TRBJ2-5 and V is TRBV5-1; 8 bases are shared with TRBD2. After removal of 0 bases from V and 1 base from J, the junction contained 5 bases not matched to a gene. CDR1 is SGHRS, CDR2 YFSETQ, per germline. The CDR3 totals 16 residues. CDR3 residues: CASSLAPTSGQETQYF. CDR3 DNA: TGCGCCAGCAGCTTGGCCCCCACTAGCGGCCAAGAGACCCAGTACTTC.

Regarding this clonotype: Being one base from a much bigger clone, this may be a read error. The chain employs TRBV6-1 and TRBJ2-5, with D possibly matching TRBD2 (5 bases). Looked up from germline, CDR1 is MNHNS and CDR2 is SASEGT. The CDR3 extends over 13 amino acids. In nucleotides, the CDR3 is TGTGCCAGCACGTCTAGCCCACAAGAGACCCAGTGCTTC. Residues: CASTSSPQETQCF.

This clonotype has just one count. This chain links TRBV12-3 or TRBV12-4 with TRBJ1-3, with 8 bases aligning to TRBD1. V was pared by 5 bases and J by 2 bases, with 5 bases of the junction left unmatched. The CDR3 loop spans 15 amino acids. CDR3 sequence: CASSLLQGAGNTIYF. In DNA form, the CDR3 reads TGTGCCAGCAGTCTCTTACAGGGGGCTGGAAACACCATATATTTT.

This rearrangement joins TRBV27 to TRBJ2-3, with D perhaps matching TRBD2 (6 bases). The ends were cut back, 4 bases at V and 1 base at J, with 12 bases in the middle. CDR1 MNHEY and CDR2 SMNVEV come from the germline V gene (reference sequence). The CDR3 loop spans 15 amino acids. The CDR3 DNA sequence: TGTGCCAGCAGTTCACGGGACTTCCGCACAGATACGCAGTATTTT. As protein: CASSSRDFRTDTQYF.